This T cell receptor (beta chain) was sequenced during a study of OX40 agonist ivuxolimab in advanced cancers. V was clipped by 6 bases and J by 4 bases; unmatched bases: 9. The CDR3 contains 15 residues. The V gene's germline CDR1 is MNHNY and CDR2 SVGAGI (reference sequence). Measured with immunoSEQ multiplex PCR; TCRdb has only the in-frame clones, and not every one. Of 60,000 to 65,000 clones listed, approximately 80% were seen once; the top ten hold 0.65% to 0.85%. Material: CD4+ or CD8+ T cells sorted from blood, obtained in a trial of the OX40 agonist ivuxolimab. This chain connects TRBV6-6 to TRBJ2-1; TRBD2 aligns across 7 bases. The sequence came from an adult with an advanced solid tumor such as melanoma, head and neck, liver or kidney cancer. In DNA, the CDR3 is TGTGCCAGCAGATTCGGGACTAAGGGTTACAATGAGCAGTTCTTC. Its translation: CASRFGTKGYNEQFF.